Sequencing of this TCR beta chain was carried out in a study of identifying expanded T cells in peripheral blood. Broader study findings: Over two and four weeks, about 17 and 20 clones changed, versus 1.2 between replicates. Across healthy donors, higher total template counts meant significantly greater roughly 2-week count variance.

During the collection period, no donor immune events like infections were recorded. Using immunoSEQ multiplex PCR, the repertoire was profiled, and TCRdb retains in-frame clones only, with some absent. The repertoire consists of about 90,000 clones, with 80% to 90% occurring once and the leading ten covering 4.5%. This CDR3 region has 16 residues. CDR1 SGHAT and CDR2 FQNNGV come from the germline V gene. V shed 5 bases and J shed 2 bases, with 18 bases lying between them. Comments on this clone: Its specificity is unknown.

The sequencing input was blood. V gene TRBV11-2 combines with J gene TRBJ1-1; D perhaps matches TRBD1 (6 bases). This receptor was identified in a person aged 18 to 75 in good health. The CDR3: CASSPSQGSGNTEAFF. The CDR3 coding sequence is TGTGCCAGCAGCCCCAGTCAGGGGAGTGGAAACACTGAAGCTTTCTTT.